The 22 T cell receptor delta chains below all came from one sample that was sequenced in a study of γδ T cells in repeated Plasmodium falciparum infection. Gammadelta T cells were flow-sorted from PBMC into Vgamma9/Vdelta2+ and Vdelta2-negative populations for bulk analysis. TCRdb reanalyzed the multiplex PCR reads using CATT. This table has about 51,000 delta-chain clones, around 2% appearing once. Sequencing input: gamma-delta T cells from blood. These receptors all come from a pool of human donors (malaria-infected and uninfected, not separated).

This clone appeared a few times. TCRdb's entry gives the protein of a much larger clone, which mismatches this DNA's translation at residue 4, likely from a read error; the protein reported here is translated from the DNA. The V and J genes are TRDV3 and TRDJ2, with 7 bases identical to TRDD3. The J gene was not available in TCRdb and was assigned here by matching the DNA to germline segments. The CDR3 spans 17 residues. V was clipped by 1 base and J by 1 base; unmatched bases: 12. Germline values: CDR1 TVYSNPD, CDR2 GDNSRS (reference sequence). The CDR3 is CAFKEFNGGFLTAQLFF. The CDR3 DNA reads as TGTGCCTTTAAAGAGTTTAACGGGGGATTTTTGACAGCACAACTCTTCTTT.

There are a few counts of this clone. With a far larger clone one base away, a read error is the likely cause. Distinct nucleotide sequences in the sample also encode this CDR3. The chain is built from TRAV38-2/DV8 and TRDJ1; a possible D gene is TRDD3 (6 bases). Here the J gene came from matching the DNA to germline, since TCRdb omits it. Per germline, CDR1 TSESDYY and CDR2 QEAYKQQN. The CDR3 consists of 22 residues. CDR3 region: CAYRSGYVRGGGHLRYTDKLIF. CDR3 DNA: TGTGCTTATAGAAGCGGTTACGTTCGAGGTGGGGGCCACCTACGGTACACCGATAAACTCATCTTT.

This clone turned up a few times. A far larger clone lies a single base away; this is likely a read error. The same CDR3 can be traced to other DNA sequences in this sample. V usage is TRDV2 and J usage is TRDJ1; no reliable D call. Assignment of the J gene here rests on matching the DNA to germline, because TCRdb gives none. Between the trimmed V and J ends, which lost 3 bases and 5 bases, there was a span of 12 bases. The CDR3 totals 13 residues. CDR1 and CDR2 (germline): GEAIGNYY, EKD. CDR3 amino acids: CACDQMGKDKLIF. DNA for the CDR3: TGTGCCTGTGACCAGATGGGTAAAGATAAACTCATCTTT.

This clone was detected ten times or more. A far bigger clonotype differs at one base, so this is likely a read error. The same CDR3 can be traced to other DNA sequences in this sample. The chain uses TRDV2 and TRDJ3, with D perhaps matching TRDD2 or TRDD3 (5 bases each). CDR3 length: 18 amino acids. CDR1 is GEAIGNYY and CDR2 is EKD in the germline V gene. CDR3 protein: CACDAISSNSWDTRQMFF. The CDR3 DNA is TGTGCCTGTGACGCGATATCTTCCAACTCCTGGGACACCCGACAGATGTTCTTC.

This clone is medium-sized within its sample. This sequence joins TRDV3 and TRDJ1, with 10 bases identical to TRDD3. Trimming at V came to 2 bases and at J to 2 bases, leaving 11 bases not matched to a gene. The CDR3 has 16 amino acids. Germline CDR1 and CDR2: TVYSNPD and GDNSRS (reference sequence). The CDR3 sequence: CAFFSGKLGDTDKLIF. CDR3 in DNA: TGTGCCTTTTTCTCCGGAAAACTGGGGGATACCGATAAACTCATCTTT.

This clone was seen a handful of times. TCRdb's protein for this DNA is that of a much larger clone and differs from the translation at residue 9, likely a read error; the protein shown is the DNA translation. The rearrangement uses TRDV2 and TRDJ1; tentative D call: TRDD3 (5 bases). Because TCRdb records no J gene, it was assigned here through a match of the DNA to germline. The CDR3 is 16 amino acids. The germline V gene encodes CDR1 GEAIGNYY and CDR2 EKD. Trimming took 3 bases from V and 4 from J, leaving 20 bases between them. DNA for the CDR3: TGTGCCTGTGACCCTGTCTCTGGGAGATACAACGATAAACTCATCTTT. Protein product: CACDPVSGRYNDKLIF.

Note on this clone: This likely reflects a read error, since a far larger clone is one base away. Additional DNA sequences in this sample encode the identical CDR3. A V gene of TRDV1 was called, but no J gene was assigned; TRDD3, the D gene given by the table, was not confirmed from the DNA. The CDR3 is 20 residues long. Germline CDR1 and CDR2: TSWWSYY and QGS. This CDR3 reads CALGEPLPTPTGGYRDKLIF. CDR3 nucleotides: TGTGCTCTTGGGGAACCATTGCCGACTCCAACTGGGGGATACCGCGATAAGCTCATCTTT.

In this sample, this clone turned up many times. This chain connects TRDV1 to TRDJ1; TRDD2 aligns across 7 bases. No J gene is reported in TCRdb; it was inferred here by comparing the DNA with germline. This CDR3 comprises 22 residues. Germline V gives CDR1 TSWWSYY, CDR2 QGS. V dropped 2 bases and J dropped 3; count of bases not matched to a gene: 27. The DNA for the CDR3 is TGTGCTCTTGGGGAATTTAGCGTTACAGTTCCTACGGTGATGTACGTCTCCGATAAACTCATCTTT. It is translated as CALGEFSVTVPTVMYVSDKLIF.

About this clone itself: The likely explanation is a read error, given a far larger clone one base away. The same CDR3 arises from other DNA sequences in this sample as well. This chain joins TRDV1 and TRDJ1; 13 nucleotides match TRDD3. Germline V gene data show CDR1 as TSWWSYY and CDR2 as QGS. This CDR3 has 27 amino acids. The CDR3 protein is CALGEPSYYVLFDGYWGIRVRTDKLIF. The CDR3 DNA follows: TGTGCTCTTGGGGAACCGTCATACTACGTCCTATTTGATGGGTACTGGGGGATACGCGTTAGGACCGATAAACTAATCTTT.

This clone came up a few times. This DNA's translation and the protein TCRdb lists, from a much larger clone, do not match at residue 20, likely due to a read error; the protein shown is translated from the DNA. The V gene call is TRDV1, and the J gene call is absent; the table's TRDD3 call for D was not verified on the DNA. CDR3 length: 21 residues. Germline V gene data show CDR1 as TSWWSYY and CDR2 as QGS. For the CDR3, the DNA is TGTGCTCTTGGGAAACCCCGTTTATATCCTTCCCCATACTGGGGGGGCGATAAACTCACCTTT. Its protein product is CALGKPRLYPSPYWGGDKLTF.

This clone was counted a few times. A far larger clone is only one base removed, so a read error is likely. In the same sample, other DNA sequences code for this CDR3. The rearrangement links TRDV1 to TRDJ1; 8 positions agree with TRDD3. The J gene was not available in TCRdb and was assigned here by matching the DNA to germline segments. Germline V gene sequence: CDR1 TSWWSYY, CDR2 QGS. There are 21 residues in the CDR3. CDR3 DNA sequence: TGTGCTCTTGGGAAGGTTCTACTTTGGTGGGGGATCCCTTTCTACACCGACAAACTCATCTTT. Amino acid sequence: CALGKVLLWWGIPFYTDKLIF.

Turning to this clone: A far bigger clonotype differs at one base, so this is likely a read error. Other DNA sequences in this sample translate to the same CDR3. The rearrangement uses TRDV1 and TRDJ1; D could derive from TRDD2 or TRDD3 (7 bases each). The V gene's germline CDR1 is TSWWSYY and CDR2 QGS. The CDR3 loop spans 14 amino acids. The CDR3 DNA sequence: TGTGCTCTTGCGGTTTATTCCTACGGGGATAAACTCATCTTC. This encodes CALAVYSYGDKLIF.

This clone was counted ten times or more. The protein recorded in TCRdb matches a much larger clone and deviates from this DNA's translation at residue 8, suggesting a read error; the protein here is obtained by translating the DNA. This chain joins TRDV3 and TRDJ1, with 10 nucleotides matching TRDD3. Here the J gene came from matching the DNA to germline, since TCRdb omits it. V shed 1 base, J shed 0 bases, and the junction held 23 bases outside the gene matches. CDR3 length: 21 residues. Germline V lookup: CDR1 TVYSNPD, CDR2 GDNSRS (reference sequence). CDR3 nucleotides: TGTGCCTTTATCCACCCTACGCGCTGGGGGATAACGACGATTTACACCGATAAACTCATCTTT. Its translation is CAFIHPTRWGITTIYTDKLIF.

For this clone: This sequence is one base from a far larger clone and is likely a read error. The CDR3 DNA follows: TGTGCTCTTGGGGAACGTTGGGACTGGGGGCCCGATTCAGATAAGCTCATCTTT. Its translation: CALGERWDWGPDSDKLIF. The J gene went uncalled, whereas the V gene is TRDV1; TRDD3, the table's D call, was not compared with the DNA. The CDR3 extends over 18 amino acids. CDR1 is TSWWSYY and CDR2 is QGS in the germline V gene.

This clone was counted at least ten times. A far larger clone is one base from this, pointing to a likely read error. Distinct nucleotide sequences in the sample also encode this CDR3. V usage is TRDV2 and J usage is TRDJ1, with 10 bases that match TRDD3. The CDR3 runs 20 residues. Germline CDR1 reads GEAIGNYY; CDR2 reads EKD. CDR3 coding DNA: TGTGCCTGTGACACGCATCCCCGAATGCTGGGGGATAGGTACACCGACAAACTCATCTTT. It specifies CACDTHPRMLGDRYTDKLIF.

This clone was recorded a few times. Since a far larger clone is one base different, this is likely a read error. The same CDR3 also results from other DNA sequences found in this sample. V gene TRDV1 combines with J gene TRDJ1; 9 nucleotides agree with TRDD2. The J gene was not available in TCRdb and was assigned here by matching the DNA to germline segments. The CDR3 totals 22 residues. Germline values: CDR1 TSWWSYY, CDR2 QGS. V was clipped by 6 bases and J by 0 bases; unmatched bases: 26. CDR3 coding DNA: TGTGCTCTTGGTGGTCCCGCCTTCCTACGAAACTGGGGATGGAGGTACACCGATAAACTCATCTTT. This encodes CALGGPAFLRNWGWRYTDKLIF.

This clone was detected only a few times. A far larger clone is one nucleotide away, so this likely arose from a read error. Different DNA sequences within this sample yield the same CDR3. V gene TRDV2 combines with J gene TRDJ1; 11 bases fit TRDD3. Here the J gene came from matching the DNA to germline, since TCRdb omits it. The germline CDR1 and CDR2 sequences are GEAIGNYY and EKD. V was clipped by 3 bases and J by 3 bases; unmatched bases: 11. The length of the CDR3 is 17 residues. The CDR3 DNA reads TGTGCCTGTGACCCCCTACTGGGGGATAATGGGGCCGATAAACTCATCTTT. It yields the protein CACDPLLGDNGADKLIF.

This clone was observed many times. The junction and the germline gene differ at one end; a read error may be behind it. V is TRDV1 and J is TRDJ1, with 12 bases identical to TRDD3. Germline loops: CDR1 TSWWSYY, CDR2 QGS. The CDR3 is 18 residues long. CDR3 bases: TGTGCTCTTGGAATTGAGGGCCCGATACTGGGGGATACCGGTAAACTCATCTTT. It is translated as CALGIEGPILGDTGKLIF.

Only a few counts were recorded for this clone. TCRdb's protein for this DNA is that of a much larger clone and differs from the translation at residue 17, likely a read error; the protein shown is the DNA translation. This chain uses TRDV1 with TRDJ1; 12 nucleotides agree with TRDD3. No J gene was available from TCRdb, and it was assigned here by a germline match of the DNA. The CDR3 totals 20 residues. CDR1 and CDR2 (germline): TSWWSYY, QGS. The CDR3 spells CALGELGPYWGIPNPDRLIF. The CDR3 region has the DNA TGTGCTCTTGGGGAATTGGGCCCTTACTGGGGGATACCCAATCCCGATAGACTCATCTTT.

In its sample, this clone was seen many times. The TCRdb protein comes from a much larger clone and disagrees with this DNA's translation at residue 3, likely due to a read error; the protein given here is derived from the DNA. The chain couples TRDV2 to TRDJ1, with TRDD3 as a possible D gene (6 bases). Here the J gene was assigned by germline matching of the DNA, as TCRdb has none. From germline, CDR1 is GEAIGNYY and CDR2 EKD. The CDR3 loop spans 12 amino acids. Trimming took off 8 bases at V and 3 bases at J, with 12 bases between the two ends. This CDR3 is CAYEGYPDKLIF. The DNA of the CDR3 is TGTGCCTATGAGGGATATCCCGATAAACTCATCTTT.

In regard to this clone: The mismatch at residue 5 between this DNA's translation and the TCRdb protein of a much larger clone likely reflects a read error; the protein shown is translated from the DNA. The V call is TRDV2, the J call TRDJ1; 10 nucleotides line up with TRDD3. The J gene, missing from TCRdb, was assigned here through DNA to germline matching. Germline V lookup: CDR1 GEAIGNYY, CDR2 EKD. The V gene end was trimmed by 3 bases and the J gene end by 3 bases; junction bases not matched to a gene: 27. The CDR3 spans 22 residues. In DNA, the CDR3 is TGTGCCTGTGACGCGTCGGGCCTTCCCTCGTACTGGGGGATCCCCCTGCCCGATAAACTCATCTTT. It yields the protein CACDASGLPSYWGIPLPDKLIF.

By share, this clone counts as medium-sized (0.01 to 0.1%). Given a far larger clone just one base away, this is likely a sequencing read error. The V call is TRDV2, the J call TRDJ3; 9 bases agree with TRDD3. The V gene's germline CDR1 is GEAIGNYY and CDR2 EKD. The CDR3 length is 18 residues. The trim removed 5 bases at V and 0 bases at J, leaving 7 bases unmatched. CDR3 coding DNA: TGTGCCTGTGGCCAACTGGGGGACACCTCCTGGGACACCCGACAGATGTTTTTC. Its protein is CACGQLGDTSWDTRQMFF.